This TCR beta chain appears in the sequencing data of a study of beta chain features in type 1 diabetes. Notes on the study in general: Comparison showed that naive, central memory and Treg TCRB repertoires appeared more similar among patients than among healthy donors. Insertion counts at VDJ junctions were lower in type 1 diabetes patients, who also showed more deletions there.

Of note for this clone: Its antigen is as yet unknown.

Cell sorting via CD45RO/CCR7/CD25/CD127/CD95/CD27 was performed to obtain CD4+ naive, central memory, regulatory and stem cell-like memory cells. Expressed TCRB transcripts were sequenced after all isolated RNA was converted to cDNA. Only in-frame clones appear in the TCRdb table, and some are missing; sequencing was by immunoSEQ multiplex PCR. Of around 44,000 clones detected, about 50% appear once; the ten largest clones hold roughly 0.27%. Looked up from germline, CDR1 is MDHEN and CDR2 is SYDVKM. The CDR3 spans 14 residues. Trimming shortened V by 5 bases and J by 2 bases, and 12 bases separated the two germline ends.

The V and J genes are TRBV28 and TRBJ2-5, with D tentatively TRBD1 (6 bases). This sequence was found in a woman aged 30 to 39 in good health. The sample was stem cell memory CD4+ T cells from blood. Here the CDR3 DNA reads TGTGCCAGCAGTCTAGGACAGATTCAAGAGACCCAGTACTTC. It encodes CASSLGQIQETQYF.